This T cell receptor beta chain was sequenced in a study of blood T cell repertoires in COVID-19. Background on the study: PBMCs, B-cell-depleted T cells, or T cells were the source of the cDNA or gDNA that made up the material.

Original analysis: Amplification of reference gene primers was used by the study to estimate nucleated cell counts. Libraries were prepared by immunoSEQ multiplex PCR; TCRdb keeps only in-frame clonotypes and omits some of them. V, J and clone size are taken as reported in that table, and D and trimming were inferred from the DNA itself. The top ten hold 7.3% of the sample, which has tens of thousands of clones, approximately 85% seen once. This sequence was found in a human donor in a cohort sampled during active COVID-19. Sequencing was carried out using peripheral blood.

CDR3 nucleotides: TGTGCCAGCACGGGGCGGGAGCGCTACAATGAGCAGTTCTTC. As protein: CASTGRERYNEQFF. The chain uses TRBV2 and TRBJ2-1, with TRBD2 matching 7 bases. Germline CDR1 SNHLY, CDR2 FYNNEI. Trimming removed 7 bases from V and 3 bases from J; junction bases left unmatched: 6. The CDR3 sequence is 14 residues long.